These 25 T cell receptor beta chains were sequenced from one sample in a study of blood T cell repertoires in COVID-19. Some clones are missing from TCRdb's copy, which holds only in-frame ones; the method was immunoSEQ multiplex PCR. Of roughly 240,000 clones in the sample, roughly 80% are singletons; the top ten hold approximately 4.5%. Specimen: peripheral blood. These receptors originate from a woman in her seventies with acute or convalescent COVID-19.

The chain couples TRBV9 to TRBJ2-7, with TRBD2 identical over 10 bases. The germline gives CDR1 SGDLS, CDR2 YYNGEE. The CDR3 spans 14 residues. The trim removed 3 bases at V and 7 bases at J, leaving 7 bases unmatched. CDR3 coding DNA: TGTGCCAGCAGCGCCAGCGGGGGGGTTAGGGAGCAGTACTTC. It specifies CASSASGGVREQYF.

DNA for the CDR3: TGTGCCAGTAGTATATCGGGAATCGTCCCCTCCTACGAGCAGTACTTC. Its protein product is CASSISGIVPSYEQYF. V usage is TRBV19 and J usage is TRBJ2-7, with D possibly being TRBD2 (5 bases). CDR3 size: 16 residues. With 2 bases removed from V and 0 bases from J, the gap between germline ends came to 14 bases. Germline V gene lookup returns CDR1 LNHDA and CDR2 SQIVND (reference sequence).

The V and J genes are TRBV24-1 and TRBJ1-2, with TRBD1 matching over 12 bases. This CDR3 has 17 amino acids. CDR1 and CDR2 (germline): KGHDR, SFDVKD. The V gene end was trimmed by 1 base and the J gene end by 5 bases; junction bases not matched to a gene: 7. In DNA, the CDR3 is TGTGCCACCAGTGATTTTTCCGGGACAGGGGGCAGTTATGGCTACACCTTC. Translating it yields CATSDFSGTGGSYGYTF.

The CDR3 protein is CASSPGQGSSNSPLHF. In nucleotides, the CDR3 is TGTGCCAGCTCGCCGGGACAGGGATCGAGTAATTCACCCCTCCACTTT. The chain links TRBV18 to TRBJ1-6, with 9 bases lining up with TRBD1. Unmatched junction bases numbered 9, after V lost 6 bases and J lost 6 bases. Germline CDR1 reads KGHSH; CDR2 reads LQKENI. The CDR3 runs to 16 residues.

The chain carries TRBV15 and TRBJ1-6; the D gene is possibly TRBD1 (6 bases). The V and J ends lost 0 bases and 5 bases respectively, with 23 bases between them. The germline V gene encodes CDR1 LNHNV and CDR2 YYDKDF (reference sequence). The CDR3 is made up of 20 amino acids. CDR3 residues: CATSRDFPTGLIYDNSPLHF. Here the CDR3 DNA reads TGTGCCACCAGCAGAGATTTCCCCACAGGGTTAATTTACGATAATTCACCCCTCCACTTT.

The chain has TRBV3-1 (or the pseudogene TRBV3-2) and TRBJ2-3, with D maybe TRBD2 (7 bases). Germline CDR1 is LGHDT and CDR2 is YNNKEL (reference sequence). The germline V and J ends were trimmed by 3 bases and 2 bases, with 21 bases remaining between them. CDR3 size: 18 residues. The CDR3 region is CASSHTKTRGPHTDTQYF. Written as DNA, the CDR3 is TGTGCCAGCAGCCACACTAAGACGCGGGGGCCACACACAGATACGCAGTATTTT.

The chain links TRBV27 to TRBJ1-1, with TRBD1 matching 8 bases. The CDR3 covers 14 residues. V lost 5 bases, J lost 6 bases, and 8 bases stayed unmatched. Per the germline V gene, CDR1 is MNHEY and CDR2 is SMNVEV (reference sequence). CDR3 coding DNA: TGTGCCAGCAGTCCAGACAGGGGCGGCGCTGAAGCTTTCTTT. Its translation: CASSPDRGGAEAFF.

This chain joins TRBV27 and TRBJ1-2; the D is unclear. Trimming pared 3 bases from V and 4 bases from J, leaving 12 bases between. Germline-derived CDR1 and CDR2 are MNHEY and SMNVEV (reference sequence). This CDR3 is built from 14 residues. CDR3: CASSFRGLGYGYTF. CDR3 nucleotides: TGTGCCAGCAGTTTTCGAGGTCTAGGCTATGGCTACACCTTC.

V and J are TRBV7-2 and TRBJ2-7, with D tentatively TRBD1 (6 bases). Trimming pared 8 bases from V and 2 bases from J, leaving 13 bases between. The CDR3 has 13 residues. CDR1 is SGHTA and CDR2 is FQGNSA in the germline V gene. CDR3 region: CASGQGRTYEQYF. CDR3 in DNA: TGTGCCAGCGGGCAGGGGCGAACCTACGAGCAGTACTTC.

The gene calls are TRBV6-6 and TRBJ2-2; D perhaps matches TRBD1 (5 bases). Trimming pared 4 bases from V and 4 bases from J, leaving 13 bases between. There are 15 residues in the CDR3. CDR1 and CDR2 (germline): MNHNY, SVGAGI (reference sequence). CDR3 bases: TGTGCCAGCAGTTTATCAGGGTTTCGCACCGGGGAGCTGTTTTTT. Its translation: CASSLSGFRTGELFF.

The rearrangement joins TRBV5-1 to TRBJ2-1; 7 bases fit TRBD1. This CDR3 is 17 amino acids long. Per the germline V gene, CDR1 is SGHRS and CDR2 is YFSETQ. V dropped 4 bases and J dropped 7; count of bases not matched to a gene: 17. CDR3 nucleotides: TGCGCCAGCAGCCGGGGACAGTTGAGAGGGGTTGGGAATGAGCAGTTCTTC. This encodes CASSRGQLRGVGNEQFF.

The chain joins TRBV3-1 (or the pseudogene TRBV3-2) to TRBJ1-1; D remains unclear. CDR3 length equals 17 residues. V was trimmed by 1 base and J by 4 bases, leaving 19 bases between them. CDR1 and CDR2 from the germline V gene are LGHDT and YNNKEL (reference sequence). The DNA for the CDR3 is TGTGCCAGCAGCCAAGGTGGGAGATTTGAGGGTGGCACTGAAGCTTTCTTT. Translation gives CASSQGGRFEGGTEAFF.

The chain carries TRBV18 and TRBJ1-3; 7 bases agree with TRBD1. The junction had 6 bases not matched to a gene; V was cut back by 1 base and J by 0 bases. Per the germline V gene, CDR1 is KGHSH and CDR2 is LQKENI. The CDR3 extends over 17 amino acids. The CDR3 protein is CASSPQDRDLSGNTIYF. CDR3 DNA sequence: TGTGCCAGCTCACCACAAGACAGGGACCTCTCTGGAAACACCATATATTTT.

V usage is TRBV5-1 and J usage is TRBJ2-5, with D possibly being TRBD2 (5 bases). The germline gives CDR1 SGHRS, CDR2 YFSETQ. V shed 3 bases and J shed 7 bases, with 19 bases lying between them. There are 15 residues in the CDR3. Here the CDR3 DNA reads TGCGCCAGCAGCTCCTACTCCGGGAAAGACGGGACCCAGTACTTC. Residues: CASSSYSGKDGTQYF.

The chain recombines TRBV3-1 (or the pseudogene TRBV3-2) with TRBJ1-4, with TRBD1 matching 7 bases. The CDR3 extends over 14 amino acids. CDR1 is LGHDT, CDR2 YNNKEL, per germline (reference sequence). J lost 5 bases, V lost 4 bases, and 4 bases had no gene match. CDR3 DNA: TGTGCCAGCAGCCTGACAGGGCTCAATGAAAAACTGTTTTTT. Amino acids: CASSLTGLNEKLFF.

The rearrangement joins TRBV7-2 to TRBJ2-5, with TRBD2 matching 8 bases. CDR1 and CDR2 (germline): SGHTA, FQGNSA. There are 15 residues in the CDR3. The V segment lost 4 bases and the J segment 6 bases; nucleotides outside the gene matches: 10. The CDR3 is CASSSDRGGQKTQYF. In DNA, the CDR3 is TGTGCCAGCAGCTCAGACCGGGGGGGACAAAAGACCCAGTACTTC.

The chain joins TRBV5-8 to TRBJ1-2, with TRBD1 matching over 9 bases. Germline CDR1 is SGHTS and CDR2 is YDEGEE. This CDR3 has 15 residues. With 1 base clipped from V and 3 bases from J, the junction kept 4 bases outside the gene matches. CDR3 nucleotide sequence: TGTGCCAGCAGCTTGTCGGACAGGGGATACTATGGCTACACCTTC. Residues: CASSLSDRGYYGYTF.

This chain joins TRBV28 and TRBJ1-2; 7 bases line up with TRBD1. Germline loops: CDR1 MDHEN, CDR2 SYDVKM. The V segment lost 2 bases and the J segment 7 bases; nucleotides outside the gene matches: 13. The CDR3 is 16 residues long. Written as DNA, the CDR3 is TGTGCCAGCAGTTTACCGGGACAGACAGTCTATTCTGGCTACACCTTC. It is translated as CASSLPGQTVYSGYTF.

The rearrangement links TRBV7-9 to TRBJ1-1; 7 bases align to TRBD1. CDR1 is SEHNR, CDR2 FQNEAQ, per germline (reference sequence). Trimming removed 5 bases from V and 0 bases from J; junction bases left unmatched: 3. The CDR3 consists of 14 residues. CDR3 protein: CASSEDRLNTEAFF. The DNA for the CDR3 is TGTGCCAGCAGCGAGGACAGGCTGAACACTGAAGCTTTCTTT.

The chain carries TRBV5-1 and TRBJ1-5, with D unresolved. CDR1 and CDR2 from the germline V gene are SGHRS and YFSETQ. V lost 0 bases and J lost 4, with 11 bases in between. The CDR3 totals 15 residues. CDR3 sequence (DNA): TGCGCCAGCAGCTTGGATGGGCAGCCGAATCAGCCCCAGCATTTT. It encodes CASSLDGQPNQPQHF. The complete variable domain, with remaining parts taken from reference TRBV5-1 and TRBJ1-5, reads KAGVTQTPRYLIKTRGQQVTLSCSPISGHRSVSWYQQTPGQGLQFLFEYFSETQRNKGNFPGRFSGRQFSNSRSEMNVSTLELGDSALYLCASSLDGQPNQPQHFGDGTRLSIL.

The V and J genes are TRBV7-2 and TRBJ1-1, with D hard to call. V dropped 5 bases and J dropped 1 base, with 5 bases sitting between them. This CDR3 has 12 residues. The V gene's germline CDR1 is SGHTA and CDR2 FQGNSA. CDR3 coding DNA: TGTGCCAGCAGCGAACAGAACACTGAAGCTTTCTTT. As protein: CASSEQNTEAFF.

The chain has TRBV29-1 and TRBJ1-1; 9 bases align to TRBD1. Germline assignment: CDR1 SQVTM and CDR2 ANQGSEA. Trimming at V came to 6 bases and at J to 5 bases, leaving 7 bases not matched to a gene. This CDR3 is 13 amino acids long. Here the CDR3 DNA reads TGCAGCGTGGAGACAGGGGGTCGGACTGAAGCTTTCTTT. This encodes CSVETGGRTEAFF.

This clone is a singleton in its sample. The rearrangement links TRBV7-9 to TRBJ1-1; D is perhaps TRBD1 (5 bases). The V end was cut by 4 bases, the J end by 3 bases, with 12 bases between. The CDR3 contains 14 residues. The germline CDR1 and CDR2 sequences are SEHNR and FQNEAQ (reference sequence). The CDR3 reads CASSSGLGDTEAFF. CDR3 sequence (DNA): TGTGCCAGCAGCTCCGGTCTAGGGGACACTGAAGCTTTCTTT.

The chain carries TRBV12-3 or TRBV12-4 and TRBJ1-2, with 10 bases identical to TRBD1. The CDR3 loop spans 13 amino acids. Unmatched junction bases numbered 8, after V lost 8 bases and J lost 8 bases. This CDR3 reads CASDGTGAQGYTF. CDR3 sequence (DNA): TGTGCCAGCGACGGGACAGGGGCGCAAGGCTACACCTTC.

As DNA, the CDR3 is TGCGCCAGCAGTGAGCGGGGGCCCCAAGAGACCCAGTACTTC. Protein product: CASSERGPQETQYF. The genes are TRBV5-1 and TRBJ2-5; 8 bases agree with TRBD2. Losses at the gene ends were 5 bases for V and 1 base for J; bases not matched to a gene: 4. Germline CDR1 and CDR2: SGHRS and YFSETQ. The CDR3 runs 14 residues.